This T cell receptor (beta chain) was found in a study of OX40 agonist ivuxolimab in advanced cancers. Drawing of blood for sampling happened at baseline, at cycle 4 day 1, and at cycle 7 day 1. Germline V gene lookup returns CDR1 SGHVS and CDR2 FNYEAQ. The germline V and J ends were trimmed by 3 bases and 5 bases, with 7 bases remaining between them. The CDR3 spans 12 residues. Here immunoSEQ multiplex PCR was the method, and the copy in TCRdb shows in-frame clones only, minus some. The repertoire consists of 60,000 or so clones, with roughly 86% occurring once and the leading ten covering 5%. The source is an adult with an advanced solid tumor such as melanoma, head and neck, liver or kidney cancer. Material: CD4+ or CD8+ T cells sorted from blood, obtained in a trial of the OX40 agonist ivuxolimab. The gene calls are TRBV7-6 and TRBJ1-2; D is unclear. CDR3 coding DNA: TGTGCCAGCAGCTTGGACCTTTATGGCTACACCTTC. Its protein is CASSLDLYGYTF.